Presented here are 20 T cell receptor beta chains from one specimen sequenced in a study of blood T cell repertoires in COVID-19. Repertoires were generated with immunoSEQ multiplex PCR, while TCRdb's copy carries only in-frame clones and drops some. The top ten hold about a tenth of the sample, which has approximately 200,000 clones, 80% to 90% seen once. The sample consisted of PBMCs or T cells enriched from blood (not recorded which). The receptors come from a man younger than 30 with acute COVID-19.

V gene TRBV4-1 combines with J gene TRBJ2-2; TRBD2 might be the D (5 bases). V lost 1 base, J lost 6 bases, and 6 bases lay in between. Per germline, CDR1 MGHRA and CDR2 YSYEKL. This CDR3 has 13 residues. CDR3 DNA: TGCGCCAGCAGCCAAGGGAGGTCCGGGGAGCTGTTTTTT. Its translation: CASSQGRSGELFF.

The chain uses TRBV6-1 and TRBJ1-2; 9 positions match TRBD1. The CDR3 totals 18 residues. CDR1 and CDR2 from the germline V gene are MNHNS and SASEGT. After removal of 2 bases from V and 0 bases from J, the junction contained 10 bases not matched to a gene. The CDR3 region is CASSEFRTGVIANYGYTF. The CDR3 DNA is TGTGCCAGCAGTGAATTCCGGACAGGGGTCATAGCTAACTATGGCTACACCTTC.

The CDR3 nucleotides are TGTGCCAGCAGTTTGGGGAGGGCCTACTCCTATAATTCACCCCTCCACTTT. As protein: CASSLGRAYSYNSPLHF. This chain joins TRBV27 and TRBJ1-6; no firm D call. CDR3 size: 17 residues. The V and J ends lost 3 bases and 0 bases respectively, with 12 bases between them. The germline V gene encodes CDR1 MNHEY and CDR2 SMNVEV (reference sequence).

On this clone itself: The same CDR3 is also encoded by other DNA sequences in this sample. The gene calls are TRBV19 and TRBJ2-2, with TRBD2 matching 9 bases. Trimming removed 5 bases from V and 8 bases from J; junction bases left unmatched: 3. There are 13 residues in the CDR3. CDR1 and CDR2 (germline): LNHDA, SQIVND (reference sequence). Here the CDR3 DNA reads TGTGCCAGTAGTCTGGCGGGAGGGGGGGAGCTGTTTTTT. It yields the protein CASSLAGGGELFF.

The chain recombines TRBV5-4 with TRBJ2-7; 11 nucleotides match TRBD1. The CDR3 length is 17 residues. Germline-derived CDR1 and CDR2 are SGHNT and YYREEE (reference sequence). J gave up 0 bases and V 4 bases, and 9 bases lay outside the gene matches. The CDR3 sequence: CASSQILDRGRSYEQYF. The CDR3 coding sequence is TGTGCCAGCAGCCAGATCCTGGACAGGGGGCGCTCCTACGAGCAGTACTTC.

The rearrangement links TRBV6-1 to TRBJ1-1; 11 nucleotides align to TRBD1. Germline V gene sequence: CDR1 MNHNS, CDR2 SASEGT. The V and J ends lost 4 bases and 0 bases, in that order; junction bases with no gene match: 1. The CDR3 is 15 amino acids. CDR3 coding DNA: TGTGCCAGCAGTGGGACAGGGGGCATGAACACTGAAGCTTTCTTT. It translates to CASSGTGGMNTEAFF.

This clone has only one observation. Sequence at one end of the junction differs from germline and may be a read error. The rearrangement links TRBV7-7 to TRBJ2-2; perhaps TRBD2 as D (5 bases). Germline V CDR1 and CDR2: SSHAT, FNYEAQ (reference sequence). The CDR3 has 15 residues. The CDR3 sequence is CASSPRSGNTGELFF. Here the CDR3 DNA reads TGTGCTAGCAGCCCTCGGAGCGGGAACACCGGGGAGCTGTTTTTT.

The chain has TRBV7-2 and TRBJ2-2, with 8 bases aligning to TRBD2. The germline gives CDR1 SGHTA, CDR2 FQGNSA. The CDR3 length is 16 residues. V was pared by 1 base and J by 5 bases, with 6 bases of the junction left unmatched. CDR3 sequence: CASSLDETSVTGELFF. The DNA for the CDR3 is TGTGCCAGCAGCTTAGATGAGACTAGCGTAACCGGGGAGCTGTTTTTT.

This clone is a singleton in its sample. V is TRBV4-1 and J is TRBJ2-1; D is unresolved. V was trimmed by 1 base and J by 0 bases, leaving 7 bases between them. This CDR3 comprises 15 residues. Germline CDR1 is MGHRA and CDR2 is YSYEKL. The CDR3 sequence: CASSQAMSSYNEQFF. The CDR3 DNA sequence: TGCGCCAGCAGCCAAGCGATGAGCTCCTACAATGAGCAGTTCTTC.

The J gene is TRBJ1-1, the V gene TRBV7-9; 8 bases are shared with TRBD1. With V trimmed by 5 bases and J by 2 bases, 19 bases remained unmatched. CDR1 is SEHNR, CDR2 FQNEAQ, per germline (reference sequence). CDR3 length equals 19 residues. The CDR3 DNA sequence: TGTGCCAGCAGCCCTAGTCGGACAGGGTCCTCGCCCGGAAACACTGAAGCTTTCTTT. It is translated as CASSPSRTGSSPGNTEAFF. Supplemented by reference TRBV7-9 and TRBJ1-1, the full variable domain reads DTGVSQNPRHKITKRGQNVTFRCDPISEHNRLYWYRQTLGQGPEFLTYFQNEAQLEKSRLLSDRFSAERPKGSFSTLEIQRTEQGDSAMYLCASSPSRTGSSPGNTEAFFGQGTRLTVV.

The gene calls are TRBV27 and TRBJ1-2; TRBD1 matches at 7 bases. This CDR3 has 14 amino acids. Germline CDR1 MNHEY, CDR2 SMNVEV (reference sequence). The V gene end was trimmed by 5 bases and the J gene end by 8 bases; junction bases not matched to a gene: 11. The CDR3 DNA follows: TGTGCCAGCAGTGCAGGGGGTAGGGATTGGGGCTACACCTTC. Protein product: CASSAGGRDWGYTF.

The CDR3 sequence is CASSLPRGDLEQYF. The DNA for the CDR3 is TGTGCCAGCAGTTTACCCAGGGGCGACTTAGAGCAGTACTTC. This chain links TRBV28 with TRBJ2-7, with TRBD1 as a possible D gene (6 bases). V lost 2 bases and J lost 7, with 15 bases in between. Germline V gene data show CDR1 as MDHEN and CDR2 as SYDVKM. The CDR3 sequence is 14 residues long.

The J gene is TRBJ1-6, the V gene TRBV5-4; D remains ambiguous. From germline, CDR1 is SGHNT and CDR2 YYREEE (reference sequence). The CDR3 has 14 amino acids. With 0 bases removed from V and 6 bases from J, the gap between germline ends came to 7 bases. The CDR3, as DNA: TGTGCCAGCAGCTTGGCAGGCAGTAATTCACCCCTCCACTTT. Residues: CASSLAGSNSPLHF.

V gene TRBV6-5 combines with J gene TRBJ1-1; a possible D gene is TRBD1 (5 bases). Trimming removed 7 bases from V and 4 bases from J, with 19 bases in between. From germline, CDR1 is MNHEY and CDR2 SVGAGI. The CDR3 length is 15 residues. DNA for the CDR3: TGTGCCAGCAACCCCGCCGGGCAGGGTGGCACTGAAGCTTTCTTT. Residues: CASNPAGQGGTEAFF.

As concerns this clone: A junction boundary mismatches the germline segment, possibly from a read error. The chain is built from TRBV27 and TRBJ2-3, with 13 bases that match TRBD2. The CDR3 extends over 22 amino acids. Germline CDR1 and CDR2: MNHEY and SMNVEV (reference sequence). The CDR3 sequence: CASSLSTQLAGGFRPSTDTQYF. CDR3 DNA sequence: TGTGCCAGCAGCTTATCAACACAACTAGCGGGAGGGTTTCGCCCGAGCACAGATACGCAGTATTTT.

The V call is TRBV13, the J call TRBJ2-1; 9 nucleotides match TRBD2. Germline V lookup: CDR1 PRHDT, CDR2 FYEKMQ (reference sequence). Trimming cost V 2 bases and J 7 bases; bases outside gene matches: 9. The CDR3 loop spans 16 amino acids. In DNA, the CDR3 is TGTGCCAGCAGCTTATTAGCGGGGGTTTCTGGGAATGAGCAGTTCTTC. This translates into CASSLLAGVSGNEQFF.

This chain uses TRBV2 with TRBJ1-4, with D possibly matching TRBD1 (6 bases). The V end was cut by 7 bases, the J end by 5 bases, with 11 bases between. The CDR3 has 13 residues. Germline assignment: CDR1 SNHLY and CDR2 FYNNEI. CDR3: CASTPDRNEKLFF. In DNA, the CDR3 is TGTGCCAGCACCCCGGACAGAAATGAAAAACTGTTTTTT.

V gene TRBV29-1 combines with J gene TRBJ2-7; 7 nucleotides line up with TRBD2. The CDR3 covers 12 residues. Germline assignment: CDR1 SQVTM and CDR2 ANQGSEA. With 4 bases clipped from V and 7 bases from J, the junction kept 7 bases outside the gene matches. CDR3 sequence reads: CSVAVGGWEQYF. Written as DNA, the CDR3 is TGCAGCGTTGCAGTGGGAGGGTGGGAGCAGTACTTC.

This sequence joins TRBV9 and TRBJ2-3; D call uncertain. CDR3 length: 14 amino acids. The V gene lost 1 base and the J gene lost 4 bases, with 10 bases spanning the gap. Germline V CDR1 and CDR2: SGDLS, YYNGEE. CDR3 sequence (DNA): TGTGCCAGCAGCGTAAGTTTTTCAGCAGATACGCAGTATTTT. It translates to CASSVSFSADTQYF.

The chain joins TRBV4-1 to TRBJ2-2; D gene ambiguous. CDR3 length: 18 residues. CDR1 and CDR2 (germline): MGHRA, YSYEKL. The germline V and J ends were trimmed by 2 bases and 5 bases, with 21 bases remaining between them. CDR3 region: CASSQSFPMATRTGELFF. The CDR3 DNA sequence: TGCGCCAGCAGCCAATCCTTCCCTATGGCTACGAGGACCGGGGAGCTGTTTTTT.